This paragraph reports one TCR beta chain. The data are from a study of shared clonotypes between healthy human individuals. As for the study in general: CD4 naive cells filled three plates per donor, CD4 memory three, CD8 naive two and CD8 memory one.

V lost 6 bases and J lost 0, with 9 bases in between. The germline CDR1 and CDR2 sequences are MNHNY and SVGAGI (reference sequence). CDR3 size: 15 residues. Per the original methods: Sequence data from immunoSEQ were junction-only and lacked quality scores; consequently, filtering differed. Generated by immunoSEQ multiplex PCR, the TCRdb table keeps only in-frame clones and is missing some. The V and J calls and clone size come from that table; D and trimming were worked out from the DNA. The sample contains approximately 2.4 million clones, approximately 96% of which appear only once. This TCR was recovered from a young man in good health. What was sequenced was naive CD4+ T cells sorted from blood. Subset indicated: CD45RA+ positively selected. The chain uses TRBV6-6 and TRBJ1-6, with a weak D call TRBD1 (6 bases). Here the CDR3 reads CASSSDSSYNSPLHF. The CDR3 DNA reads TGTGCCAGCAGCTCGGACAGCTCCTATAATTCACCCCTCCACTTT.